Presented here are 19 T cell receptor beta chains from one specimen sequenced in a study of blood T cells in healthy people across ages. Primed by a sample-barcoded 5' primer and a J-beta primer mix, a second PCR proceeded for 7 to 11 cycles. Via MiXCR, TCRdb re-called the 5' RACE reads, giving one row per CDR3 protein. The profile shows some 790,000 distinct CDR3 sequences, under 35% of them singletons. Sample: blood. The receptors shown here come from a woman older than 75 in good health.

This clonotype appeared a few times. The V gene is TRBV5-5, the J gene TRBJ1-1, with 8 bases aligning to TRBD1. The CDR3 is 15 residues long. The trim removed 8 bases at V and 1 base at J, leaving 10 bases unmatched. Per germline, CDR1 SGHKS and CDR2 YYEKEE (reference sequence). The DNA for the CDR3 is TGTGCCAGTCAACCCTTCGGGACAGGGAACACTGAAGCTTTCTTT. It encodes CASQPFGTGNTEAFF.

The table lists this clonotype with a count of one. This chain uses TRBV20-1 with TRBJ2-3, with 8 nucleotides matching TRBD2. The CDR3 loop spans 16 amino acids. With V trimmed by 5 bases and J by 5 bases, 15 bases remained unmatched. Germline CDR1 DFQATT, CDR2 SNEGSKA (reference sequence). The DNA of the CDR3 is TGCAGTGCTGGTACAACCGGGGGGGCCGACGTAGATACGCAGTATTTT. Its translation is CSAGTTGGADVDTQYF.

This clonotype was observed many times. This sequence joins TRBV11-2 and TRBJ2-4; possible D gene TRBD2, 6 bases. V lost 6 bases and J 6 bases, leaving 18 bases between the germline ends. This CDR3 has 15 residues. CDR1 is SGHAT, CDR2 FQNNGV, per germline. CDR3 sequence reads: CASSSGTLIRNIQYF. CDR3 nucleotides: TGTGCCAGCAGTTCCGGGACTCTTATTAGAAACATTCAGTACTTC.

This clonotype has more than one count but fewer than ten. This rearrangement joins TRBV27 to TRBJ1-5; the match to TRBD1 covers 7 bases. J gave up 1 base and V 5 bases, and 11 bases lay outside the gene matches. The V gene's germline CDR1 is MNHEY and CDR2 SMNVEV (reference sequence). The CDR3 runs 17 residues. The DNA for the CDR3 is TGTGCCAGCAGTCCCGAGACAGGGTTGAAGAGCAATCAGCCCCAGCATTTT. It encodes CASSPETGLKSNQPQHF.

Concerning this clonotype itself: This may be a read error: a much more frequent sequence differs by one nucleotide. The CDR3 coding sequence is TGTACCAGCAGCTCCATGGCGGATGGAGGGGGCGATGGCTACACCTTC. Its translation: CTSSSMADGGGDGYTF. The gene calls are TRBV7-6 and TRBJ1-2, with 7 bases matching TRBD1. The CDR3 sequence is 16 residues long. Germline CDR1 is SGHVS and CDR2 is FNYEAQ.

This clonotype was recorded many times. This chain links TRBV4-3 with TRBJ1-2; 11 bases fit TRBD1. This CDR3 has 16 residues. The J segment lost 4 bases and the V segment lost 1 base, leaving 5 bases of the junction unmatched. Germline V CDR1 and CDR2: LGHNA, YSLEER. This CDR3 reads CASSQVTGTGGYGYTF. The CDR3 region has the DNA TGCGCCAGCAGCCAAGTAACCGGGACAGGGGGCTATGGCTACACCTTC.

CDR3 nucleotide sequence: TGCAGTGCTAGAGATCGACTAGCGGGGGGATTTAGGGGCAATGAGCAGTACTTC. This translates into CSARDRLAGGFRGNEQYF. The V and J genes are TRBV20-1 and TRBJ2-7; 13 positions agree with TRBD2. Per germline, CDR1 DFQATT and CDR2 SNEGSKA (reference sequence). The length of the CDR3 is 18 residues. V trimming: 0 bases; J trimming: 7 bases; junction bases outside the gene matches: 15.

Concerning this clonotype: This clone may be a read error of a much larger clone one base away. V and J are TRBV12-3 or TRBV12-4 and TRBJ2-1; 9 bases are a match to TRBD2. V gave up 2 bases and J gave up 7 bases; unmatched junction bases: 6. The CDR3 runs to 15 residues. In DNA form, the CDR3 reads TGTGCCAGCAGTTTACGAAGACTAGCGGAGAATGAGCAGTTCTTC. It codes for CASSLRRLAENEQFF.

As to this clonotype: A much larger clone differs by one base, so this may be a read error. This chain links TRBV6-2 or TRBV6-3 with TRBJ2-5; TRBD1 aligns across 8 bases. The J call may be wrong; the DNA end is better matched by TRBJ2-7. CDR1 is MNHEY and CDR2 is SVGEGT in the germline V gene. This CDR3 contains 15 residues. CDR3: CACSAHGDRPYEQYF. In DNA, the CDR3 is TGTGCCTGCAGCGCCCATGGGGACAGGCCATACGAGCAGTACTTC.

This clonotype was picked up many times. The chain uses TRBV7-2 and TRBJ2-1; D is possibly TRBD1 (6 bases). CDR1 SGHTA and CDR2 FQGNSA come from the germline V gene. V lost 6 bases to trimming and J lost 7 bases, with 16 bases between them. The CDR3 covers 14 residues. This CDR3 reads CASRGGPGLNEQFF. The CDR3, as DNA: TGTGCCAGCAGAGGGGGACCCGGGCTTAATGAGCAGTTCTTC. Full variable domain (remainder filled in from reference TRBV7-2 and TRBJ2-1): GAGVSQSPSNKVTEKGKDVELRCDPISGHTALYWYRQSLGQGLEFLIYFQGNSAPDKSGLPSDRFSAERTGGSVSTLTIQRTQQEDSAVYLCASRGGPGLNEQFFGPGTRLTVL.

As to this clonotype: This sequence may be a read error, since a much larger clone differs from it by one base. This rearrangement joins TRBV20-1 to TRBJ2-3; D possibly corresponds to TRBD2 (7 bases). Germline values: CDR1 DFQATT, CDR2 SNEGSKA (reference sequence). The CDR3 extends over 14 amino acids. The CDR3 is CSAPTRRGPDTRYF. The CDR3 DNA follows: TGCAGTGCCCCGACACGGCGGGGGCCAGATACGCGGTATTTT.

This clonotype was counted many times. The chain joins TRBV10-3 to TRBJ1-2; maybe TRBD1 (5 bases). Germline loops: CDR1 ENHRY, CDR2 SYGVKD. The CDR3 length is 14 residues. Trimming pared 0 bases from V and 4 bases from J, leaving 9 bases between. Written as DNA, the CDR3 is TGTGCCATCAGTGAGTCGTCAGGGCTCTATGGCTACACCTTC. It translates to CAISESSGLYGYTF.

This clonotype has just a few counts. It may be a read error: a sequence one base away is much more abundant. The gene calls are TRBV6-2 or TRBV6-3 and TRBJ2-4; D is perhaps TRBD1 (6 bases). Trimming shortened V by 6 bases and J by 13 bases, and 22 bases separated the two germline ends. CDR1 MNHEY and CDR2 SVGEGT come from the germline V gene. The CDR3 has 14 amino acids. CDR3 amino acids: CASRRTGRSDEQYF. The CDR3 region has the DNA TGTGCCAGCAGGCGTACAGGGCGTTCCGATGAGCAGTACTTC.

J is TRBJ1-6 and V is TRBV28; 7 nucleotides align to TRBD1. There are 15 residues in the CDR3. Germline-derived CDR1 and CDR2 are MDHEN and SYDVKM. V gave up 5 bases and J gave up 10 bases; unmatched junction bases: 11. In nucleotides, the CDR3 is TGTGCCAGCAGTCCGACAGGGTTTCCACGGTCACCCCTCCACTTT. It encodes CASSPTGFPRSPLHF.

The rearrangement links TRBV18 to TRBJ2-6, with D perhaps assigned TRBD1 or TRBD2 (5 bases each). V was pared by 3 bases and J by 7 bases, with 16 bases between. Germline values: CDR1 KGHSH, CDR2 LQKENI. The CDR3 has 16 amino acids. The DNA for the CDR3 is TGTGCCAGCTCACCCCTGAGGGGAACCGGCGCCAACGTCCTGACTTTC. It codes for CASSPLRGTGANVLTF.

V and J are TRBV5-4 and TRBJ1-1; D is unresolved. V was clipped by 4 bases and J by 1 base, with 14 bases between them. This CDR3 is 15 amino acids long. CDR1 is SGHNT and CDR2 is YYREEE in the germline V gene (reference sequence). The CDR3 reads CASSPNFGPNTEAFF. DNA of the CDR3: TGTGCCAGCAGCCCTAATTTCGGGCCGAACACTGAAGCTTTCTTT.

This clonotype appeared a few times. This chain joins TRBV7-2 and TRBJ1-2; D unclear. CDR3 length: 16 residues. Germline V lookup: CDR1 SGHTA, CDR2 FQGNSA. Between the trimmed V and J ends, which lost 0 bases and 4 bases, there was a span of 15 bases. In nucleotides, the CDR3 is TGTGCCAGCAGCTTAGCCCCTCTTGGCAGCAGCTATGGCTACACCTTC. The encoded protein is CASSLAPLGSSYGYTF.

This clonotype was counted between two and nine times. J is TRBJ1-6 and V is TRBV15, with 9 bases fitting TRBD1. The CDR3 length is 21 residues. V lost 7 bases and J lost 0; bases outside the gene matches: 19. CDR1 and CDR2 from the germline V gene are LNHNV and YYDKDF (reference sequence). The CDR3 is CATKPGQGLNPHSSYNSPLHF. DNA of the CDR3: TGTGCCACCAAACCGGGACAGGGATTGAACCCCCACAGCTCCTATAATTCACCCCTCCACTTT.

Comment on this clonotype: Relative to the germline gene, one junction end is altered; a read error may explain this. The genes are TRBV6-5 and TRBJ2-3; D is perhaps TRBD2 (6 bases). The germline gives CDR1 MNHEY, CDR2 SVGAGI. The CDR3 spans 18 residues. CDR3: CASSLLGGALSSTDTQSF. The CDR3, as DNA: TGTGCCAGCAGTCTCCTCGGCGGGGCCTTGTCTAGCACAGATACGCAGTCTTTT.